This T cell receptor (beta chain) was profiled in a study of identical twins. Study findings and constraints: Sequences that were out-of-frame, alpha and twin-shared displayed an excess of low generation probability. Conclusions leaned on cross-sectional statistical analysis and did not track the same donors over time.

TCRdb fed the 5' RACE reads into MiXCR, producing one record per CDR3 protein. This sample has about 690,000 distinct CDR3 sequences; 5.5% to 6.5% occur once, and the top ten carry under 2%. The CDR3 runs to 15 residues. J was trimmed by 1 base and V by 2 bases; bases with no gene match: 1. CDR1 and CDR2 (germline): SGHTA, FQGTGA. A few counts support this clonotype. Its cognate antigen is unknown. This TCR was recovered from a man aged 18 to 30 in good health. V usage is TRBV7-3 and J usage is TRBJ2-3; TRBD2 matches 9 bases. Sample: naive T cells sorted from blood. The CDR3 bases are TGTGCCAGCAGCTTAGGGACTAGCCGCACAGATACGCAGTATTTT. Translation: CASSLGTSRTDTQYF.